Each of the 30 T cell receptor beta chains below was sequenced from the same sample in a study of cytomegalovirus exposure and HLA in healthy donors. PCR involved 60 Vbeta and 13 Jbeta primers. The method was immunoSEQ multiplex PCR; TCRdb's version includes in-frame clones alone and lacks a portion of them. The sample includes 200,000 or so clones, 82% seen only once; the top ten take 0.075% to 0.1%. The sequencing input was PBMCs. These receptors were obtained from a boy aged 2 to 9 in good health and CMV-seronegative.

The CDR3 DNA sequence: TGTGCCAGAAGCTTTGCAGGGCCCCACGAGCAGTACTTC. It encodes CARSFAGPHEQYF. The chain combines TRBV5-3 with TRBJ2-7; D is possibly TRBD1 (5 bases). TRBV5-3 is identified as an open reading frame with a role that is uncertain. With 2 bases removed from V and 5 bases from J, the gap between germline ends came to 11 bases. The CDR3 is made up of 13 amino acids.

This rearrangement joins TRBV15 to TRBJ2-7; TRBD1 aligns across 7 bases. V was clipped by 3 bases and J by 5 bases; unmatched bases: 10. This CDR3 has 15 residues. Per the germline V gene, CDR1 is LNHNV and CDR2 is YYDKDF (reference sequence). CDR3 DNA: TGTGCCACCAGCAGGGCCGGGACAGCGAAGGACGAGCAGTACTTC. Protein sequence: CATSRAGTAKDEQYF.

In DNA, the CDR3 is TGTGCCAGCAGCTTAGAGGGACAGGGGAATGAGCAGTTCTTC. This translates into CASSLEGQGNEQFF. The chain is built from TRBV7-9 and TRBJ2-1; 10 bases map to TRBD1. The CDR3 spans 14 residues. The germline gives CDR1 SEHNR, CDR2 FQNEAQ (reference sequence). V trimming: 1 base; J trimming: 7 bases; junction bases outside the gene matches: 1.

The V and J genes are TRBV2 and TRBJ1-2; TRBD1 is a possible D gene (5 bases). V was trimmed by 7 bases and J by 1 base, leaving 10 bases between them. The CDR3 runs to 13 residues. CDR1 is SNHLY, CDR2 FYNNEI, per germline. For the CDR3, the DNA is TGTGCCAGCACCAGGGAGGGTAACTATGGCTACACCTTC. As protein: CASTREGNYGYTF.

This chain uses TRBV6-5 with TRBJ1-1, with D hard to call. From germline, CDR1 is MNHEY and CDR2 SVGAGI. V gave up 2 bases and J gave up 2 bases, with 9 bases separating them. This CDR3 has 14 amino acids. CDR3 bases: TGTGCCAGCAGTTACGCAGGCGATAACACTGAAGCTTTCTTT. It codes for CASSYAGDNTEAFF.

This clone was seen once. DNA for the CDR3: TGTGCCAGTAGTATGCGGCCCCCCTCCTCTGGGGCCAACGTCCTGACTTTC. Its protein is CASSMRPPSSGANVLTF. The chain has TRBV19 and TRBJ2-6; D unresolved. The CDR3 is 17 residues long. Germline CDR1 reads LNHDA; CDR2 reads SQIVND (reference sequence). The V end lost 3 bases, the J end lost 0 bases, and 12 bases lay between the germline ends.

V is TRBV9 and J is TRBJ1-2, with D uncertain. The CDR3 sequence is 11 residues long. V gave up 0 bases and J gave up 6 bases, with 3 bases separating them. Germline CDR1 is SGDLS and CDR2 is YYNGEE. Written as DNA, the CDR3 is TGTGCCAGCAGCGTAGTAGATGGCTACACCTTC. Its translation is CASSVVDGYTF.

The V and J genes are TRBV14 and TRBJ2-5; D possibly corresponds to TRBD2 (5 bases). The DNA end is a closer match to TRBJ2-7, so the J assignment may be wrong. This CDR3 is 14 amino acids long. Germline V lookup: CDR1 SGHDN, CDR2 FVKESK. The CDR3: CASSQAGNGYEQYF. CDR3 DNA: TGTGCCAGCAGCCAAGCGGGAAACGGGTACGAGCAGTACTTC.

This clone occurred once. This chain links TRBV20-1 with TRBJ1-1; D is uncertain. This CDR3 spans 11 amino acids. Looked up from germline, CDR1 is DFQATT and CDR2 is SNEGSKA (reference sequence). Between the trimmed V and J ends, which lost 2 bases and 5 bases, there was a span of 6 bases. The CDR3 is CSARPSTEAFF. Written as DNA, the CDR3 is TGCAGTGCTAGACCCAGTACTGAAGCTTTCTTT.

This clone occurred once. This rearrangement joins TRBV11-3 to TRBJ2-5; TRBD1 is a possible D gene (6 bases). The J call may be in error: the DNA end matches TRBJ2-7 better. CDR1 is SGHNT and CDR2 is YENEEA in the germline V gene. CDR3 length: 15 amino acids. The CDR3 loop reads CASSLGTEGSYEQYF. The CDR3 DNA reads as TGTGCCAGCAGCTTAGGGACAGAAGGCTCCTACGAGCAGTACTTC.

The CDR3 protein is CAISGSRGSNYGYTF. In DNA form, the CDR3 reads TGTGCCATCTCGGGCAGCCGGGGGTCTAACTATGGCTACACCTTC. This chain joins TRBV10-3 and TRBJ1-2; D is perhaps TRBD1 (5 bases). The CDR3 runs 15 residues. Trimming took off 8 bases at V and 0 bases at J, with 16 bases between the two ends. Germline CDR1 ENHRY, CDR2 SYGVKD.

CDR3 bases: TGTGCCAGCAGCTTAGGCCTAGCGGGGGCCGGGGAGCTGTTTTTT. Translating it yields CASSLGLAGAGELFF. This sequence joins TRBV7-9 and TRBJ2-2; 10 nucleotides align to TRBD2. J lost 6 bases, V lost 1 base, and 2 bases had no gene match. This CDR3 spans 15 amino acids. The germline CDR1 and CDR2 sequences are SEHNR and FQNEAQ (reference sequence). The full variable domain, in which reference TRBV7-9 and TRBJ2-2 provide the parts outside the CDR3, is DTGVSQNPRHKITKRGQNVTFRCDPISEHNRLYWYRQTLGQGPEFLTYFQNEAQLEKSRLLSDRFSAERPKGSFSTLEIQRTEQGDSAMYLCASSLGLAGAGELFFGEGSRLTVL.

The chain has TRBV20-1 and TRBJ1-1; D not resolved. Trimming removed 5 bases from V and 4 bases from J, with 8 bases in between. The CDR3 is 11 residues long. Germline loops: CDR1 DFQATT, CDR2 SNEGSKA (reference sequence). The CDR3 DNA reads as TGCAGTGCTCCCGGAGGCACTGAAGCTTTCTTT. Its protein is CSAPGGTEAFF.

The chain links TRBV7-2 to TRBJ2-3; TRBD1 agrees at 7 bases. With 3 bases clipped from V and 14 bases from J, the junction kept 11 bases outside the gene matches. The CDR3 extends over 13 amino acids. The germline V gene has CDR1 SGHTA and CDR2 FQGNSA. The CDR3 nucleotides are TGTGCCAGCAGCTTGGCGGAGACAGGGATGGCGTATTTT. Translation gives CASSLAETGMAYF.

The chain carries TRBV2 and TRBJ2-7; possible D gene TRBD2, 6 bases. The V end was cut by 5 bases, the J end by 4 bases, with 6 bases between. This CDR3 is 11 amino acids long. Germline loops: CDR1 SNHLY, CDR2 FYNNEI. The CDR3 loop is CASSRGYEQYF. In DNA form, the CDR3 reads TGTGCCAGCAGTCGGGGGTACGAGCAGTACTTC. The whole variable domain, remainder taken from reference TRBV2 and TRBJ2-7, is EPEVTQTPSHQVTQMGQEVILRCVPISNHLYFYWYRQILGQKVEFLVSFYNNEISEKSEIFDDQFSVERPDGSNFTLKIRSTKLEDSAMYFCASSRGYEQYFGPGTRLTVT.

The table lists this clone with a count of one. The chain recombines TRBV7-2 with TRBJ2-7; D might be TRBD2 (5 bases). Germline V lookup: CDR1 SGHTA, CDR2 FQGNSA. The CDR3 totals 13 residues. The V gene lost 2 bases and the J gene lost 6 bases, with 11 bases spanning the gap. The CDR3 sequence: CASSLTSPSEQYF. The DNA of the CDR3 is TGTGCCAGCAGCTTAACTAGTCCCAGCGAGCAGTACTTC.

The chain has TRBV5-5 and TRBJ2-3; 8 bases are shared with TRBD1. Germline V CDR1 and CDR2: SGHKS, YYEKEE (reference sequence). Trimming at V came to 1 base and at J to 0 bases, leaving 4 bases not matched to a gene. The CDR3 loop spans 16 amino acids. The CDR3 spells CASSLLTGVSTDTQYF. CDR3 in DNA: TGTGCCAGCAGCTTGTTGACAGGGGTTAGCACAGATACGCAGTATTTT.

The chain links TRBV9 to TRBJ2-3, with D possibly being TRBD1 (6 bases). Germline lookup yields CDR1 SGDLS and CDR2 YYNGEE. V dropped 0 bases and J dropped 6 bases, with 14 bases sitting between them. This CDR3 spans 15 amino acids. The CDR3 coding sequence is TGTGCCAGCAGCGTAGCTTCCAGGGGTGGGGATACGCAGTATTTT. This translates into CASSVASRGGDTQYF.

This clone has just one count. The chain is built from TRBV6-5 and TRBJ1-5, with 7 bases aligning to TRBD1. The germline V gene encodes CDR1 MNHEY and CDR2 SVGAGI. The CDR3 covers 15 residues. The J segment lost 3 bases and the V segment lost 6 bases, leaving 8 bases of the junction unmatched. CDR3: CASSPTGRLNQPQHF. The CDR3 nucleotides are TGTGCCAGCAGCCCGACAGGGAGACTCAATCAGCCCCAGCATTTT.

J is TRBJ2-1 and V is TRBV5-1, with 8 bases identical to TRBD2. CDR1 is SGHRS and CDR2 is YFSETQ in the germline V gene. This CDR3 has 14 residues. The trim removed 5 bases at V and 4 bases at J, leaving 5 bases unmatched. The DNA for the CDR3 is TGCGCCAGCAGTCCGGGGGGGCCATACAATGAGCAGTTCTTC. Translated, it gives CASSPGGPYNEQFF.

V gene TRBV6-1 combines with J gene TRBJ1-5; D gene uncertain. This CDR3 is built from 16 residues. V dropped 1 base and J dropped 6 bases, with 16 bases sitting between them. Germline lookup yields CDR1 MNHNS and CDR2 SASEGT. The CDR3 sequence: CASSEGVGGGSQPQHF. The CDR3, as DNA: TGTGCCAGCAGTGAAGGAGTGGGTGGAGGGTCTCAGCCCCAGCATTTT.

The chain couples TRBV4-1 to TRBJ1-5, with 7 bases identical to TRBD1. The CDR3 consists of 16 residues. From germline, CDR1 is MGHRA and CDR2 YSYEKL. The V gene end was trimmed by 0 bases and the J gene end by 7 bases; junction bases not matched to a gene: 9. The CDR3 bases are TGCGCCAGCAGCCAAGATTTTAGACAGGGCTACCAGCCCCAGCATTTT. It is translated as CASSQDFRQGYQPQHF.

V is TRBV6-6 and J is TRBJ1-4; 9 nucleotides line up with TRBD1. CDR1 is MNHNY, CDR2 SVGAGI, per germline (reference sequence). This CDR3 region has 14 residues. V lost 2 bases, J lost 8 bases, and 3 bases stayed unmatched. The CDR3 region has the DNA TGTGCCAGCAGTTACGGGACAGGGACCGAAAAACTGTTTTTT. Translation: CASSYGTGTEKLFF.

This chain uses TRBV7-3 with TRBJ2-3; no clear D gene. Germline CDR1 and CDR2: SGHTA and FQGTGA. The CDR3 runs 14 residues. The V end lost 1 base, the J end lost 0 bases, and 5 bases lay between the germline ends. CDR3 in DNA: TGTGCCAGCAGCTTAAATCCGAGCACAGATACGCAGTATTTT. Its protein is CASSLNPSTDTQYF.

The chain uses TRBV7-2 and TRBJ2-3; TRBD1 is a possible D gene (6 bases). Germline CDR1 and CDR2: SGHTA and FQGNSA. The CDR3 loop spans 14 amino acids. V gave up 5 bases and J gave up 3 bases, with 12 bases separating them. In nucleotides, the CDR3 is TGTGCCAGCAGCGACAGGAGTGGAACAGATACGCAGTATTTT. Translating gives CASSDRSGTDTQYF.

The chain joins TRBV4-1 to TRBJ2-7; weak D call: TRBD1 (6 bases). V was pared by 0 bases and J by 3 bases, with 9 bases between. The CDR3 length is 14 residues. Germline CDR1 and CDR2: MGHRA and YSYEKL. Here the CDR3 DNA reads TGCGCCAGCAGCCAAGACAGGGGCGGCTACGAGCAGTACTTC. This encodes CASSQDRGGYEQYF.

The genes are TRBV6-5 and TRBJ1-2; possibly TRBD1 for D (5 bases). CDR1 is MNHEY, CDR2 SVGAGI, per germline. The CDR3 consists of 14 residues. The V and J ends lost 6 bases and 7 bases respectively, with 18 bases between them. CDR3 DNA sequence: TGTGCCAGCAGCCCCTATGAAGGGGAGGGTGGCTACACCTTC. This encodes CASSPYEGEGGYTF.

The gene calls are TRBV5-4 and TRBJ2-5; tentative D call: TRBD1 (5 bases). The CDR3 is 16 residues long. V dropped 0 bases and J dropped 2 bases, with 14 bases sitting between them. CDR1 is SGHNT, CDR2 YYREEE, per germline (reference sequence). The CDR3, as DNA: TGTGCCAGCAGCTTGGGGGGCACAATACAACAAGAGACCCAGTACTTC. It encodes CASSLGGTIQQETQYF.

This clone was found once. V and J are TRBV5-6 and TRBJ2-6, with a tentative D call TRBD2 (5 bases). V lost 4 bases, J lost 1 base, and 9 bases lay in between. The germline CDR1 and CDR2 sequences are SGHDT and YYEEEE. The CDR3 has 15 residues. In DNA form, the CDR3 reads TGTGCCAGCAGCCTACGGGGTTCTGGGGCCAACGTCCTGACTTTC. This codes for CASSLRGSGANVLTF.

The chain links TRBV19 to TRBJ1-3; the D gene is possibly TRBD1 (6 bases). Trimming stripped 3 bases from V and 5 bases from J, with 14 bases between. There are 15 residues in the CDR3. Germline values: CDR1 LNHDA, CDR2 SQIVND (reference sequence). The CDR3 DNA reads TGTGCCAGTAGTATTACCTGGACAGCTCGAAACACCATATATTTT. Amino acid sequence: CASSITWTARNTIYF.